The T cell receptor (beta chain) described here comes from a study of vaccination and CD4 T cells after COVID-19. For the study at large: Six males and four females, two Hispanic, made up the convalescents. Diagnosis preceded the drawing of post-COVID samples by a median around 95 days (range 35 to 161).

With V trimmed by 5 bases and J by 2 bases, 6 bases remained unmatched. CDR1 and CDR2 (germline): LNHNV, YYDKDF (reference sequence). The CDR3 spans 15 residues. This clonotype showed up just a few times. Before Alpha, Beta and Delta appeared in the US, convalescents tested positive (March–December 2020). Via MiXCR, TCRdb re-called the PCR reads, giving one row per CDR3 protein. The table records some 15,000 distinct CDR3 sequences, approximately 66% of them present only once. This specimen consisted of CD4+ T cells from blood, obtained after SARS-CoV-2 vaccination. This clonotype was obtained from a human donor who had recovered from COVID-19. The rearrangement links TRBV15 to TRBJ1-5; 7 bases match TRBD1. CDR3 nucleotide sequence: TGTGCCACCAGCGAGACAGGGTCGGGCAATCAGCCCCAGCATTTT. Translating gives CATSETGSGNQPQHF.